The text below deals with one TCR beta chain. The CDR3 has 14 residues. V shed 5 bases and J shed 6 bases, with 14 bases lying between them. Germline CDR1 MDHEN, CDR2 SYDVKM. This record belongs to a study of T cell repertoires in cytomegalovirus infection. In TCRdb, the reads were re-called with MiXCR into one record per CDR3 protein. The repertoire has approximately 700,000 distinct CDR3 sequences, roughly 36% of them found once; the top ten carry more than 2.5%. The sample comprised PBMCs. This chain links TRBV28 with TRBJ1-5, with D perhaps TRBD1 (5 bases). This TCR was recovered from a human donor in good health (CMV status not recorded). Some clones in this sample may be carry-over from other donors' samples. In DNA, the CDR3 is TGTGCCAGCAGTCTACCGGCCAGGGTTCAGCCCCAGCATTTT. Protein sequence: CASSLPARVQPQHF.